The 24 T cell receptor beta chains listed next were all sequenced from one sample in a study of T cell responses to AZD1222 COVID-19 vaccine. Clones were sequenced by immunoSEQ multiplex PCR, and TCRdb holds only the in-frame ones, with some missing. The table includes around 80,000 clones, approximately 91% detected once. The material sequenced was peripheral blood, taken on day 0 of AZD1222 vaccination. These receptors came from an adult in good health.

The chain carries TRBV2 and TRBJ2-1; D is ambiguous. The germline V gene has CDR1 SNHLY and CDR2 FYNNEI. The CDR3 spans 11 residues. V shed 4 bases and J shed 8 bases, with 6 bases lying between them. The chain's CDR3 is CASSVRYEQFF. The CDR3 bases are TGTGCCAGCAGTGTTCGGTATGAGCAGTTCTTC. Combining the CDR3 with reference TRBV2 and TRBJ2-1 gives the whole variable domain EPEVTQTPSHQVTQMGQEVILRCVPISNHLYFYWYRQILGQKVEFLVSFYNNEISEKSEIFDDQFSVERPDGSNFTLKIRSTKLEDSAMYFCASSVRYEQFFGPGTRLTVL.

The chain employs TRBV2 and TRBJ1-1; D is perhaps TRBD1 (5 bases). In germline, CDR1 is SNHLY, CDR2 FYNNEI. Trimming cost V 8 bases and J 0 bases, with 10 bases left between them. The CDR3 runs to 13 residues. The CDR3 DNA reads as TGTGCCAGCTCTGGGGCCATGAACACTGAAGCTTTCTTT. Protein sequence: CASSGAMNTEAFF.

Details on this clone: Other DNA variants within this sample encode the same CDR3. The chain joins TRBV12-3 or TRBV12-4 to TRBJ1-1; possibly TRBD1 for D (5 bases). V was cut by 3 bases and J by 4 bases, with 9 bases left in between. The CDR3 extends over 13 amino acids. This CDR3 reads CASSFGGGTEAFF. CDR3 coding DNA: TGTGCCAGCAGTTTCGGGGGAGGCACTGAAGCTTTCTTT.

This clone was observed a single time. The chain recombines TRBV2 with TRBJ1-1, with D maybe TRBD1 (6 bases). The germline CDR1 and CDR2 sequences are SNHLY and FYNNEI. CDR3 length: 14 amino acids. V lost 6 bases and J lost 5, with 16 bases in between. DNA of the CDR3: TGTGCCAGCAGGGGGGGCAGGCCCAGGACTGAAGCTTTCTTT. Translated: CASRGGRPRTEAFF.

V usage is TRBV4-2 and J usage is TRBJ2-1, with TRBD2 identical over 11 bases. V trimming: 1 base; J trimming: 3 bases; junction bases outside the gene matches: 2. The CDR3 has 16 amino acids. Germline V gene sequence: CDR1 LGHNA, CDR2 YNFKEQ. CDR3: CASSQALAGDYNEQFF. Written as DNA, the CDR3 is TGTGCCAGCAGCCAAGCACTAGCGGGGGACTACAATGAGCAGTTCTTC.

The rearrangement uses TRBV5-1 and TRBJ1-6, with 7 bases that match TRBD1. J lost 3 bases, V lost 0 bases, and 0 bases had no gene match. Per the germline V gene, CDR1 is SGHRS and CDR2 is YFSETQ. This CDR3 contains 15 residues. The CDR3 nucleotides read TGCGCCAGCAGCTTGGGACAGGGCTATAATTCACCCCTCCACTTT. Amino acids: CASSLGQGYNSPLHF. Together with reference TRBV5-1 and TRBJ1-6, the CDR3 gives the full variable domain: KAGVTQTPRYLIKTRGQQVTLSCSPISGHRSVSWYQQTPGQGLQFLFEYFSETQRNKGNFPGRFSGRQFSNSRSEMNVSTLELGDSALYLCASSLGQGYNSPLHFGNGTRLTVT.

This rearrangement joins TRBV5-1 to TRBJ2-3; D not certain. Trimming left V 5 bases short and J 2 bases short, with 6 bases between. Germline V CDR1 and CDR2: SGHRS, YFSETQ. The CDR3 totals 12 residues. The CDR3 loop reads CASRQLTDTQYF. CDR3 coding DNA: TGCGCCAGCAGACAACTCACAGATACGCAGTATTTT.

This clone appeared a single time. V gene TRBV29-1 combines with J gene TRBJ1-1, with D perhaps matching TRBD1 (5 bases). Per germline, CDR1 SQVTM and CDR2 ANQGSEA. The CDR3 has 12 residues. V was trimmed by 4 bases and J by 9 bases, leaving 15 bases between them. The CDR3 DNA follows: TGCAGCGTTGGACTTGGTGGGGCAAAAGCTTTCTTT. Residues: CSVGLGGAKAFF. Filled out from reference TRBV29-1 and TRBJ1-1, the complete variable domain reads SAVISQKPSRDICQRGTSLTIQCQVDSQVTMMFWYRQQPGQSLTLIATANQGSEATYESGFVIDKFPISRPNLTFSTLTVSNMSPEDSSIYLCSVGLGGAKAFFGQGTRLTVV.

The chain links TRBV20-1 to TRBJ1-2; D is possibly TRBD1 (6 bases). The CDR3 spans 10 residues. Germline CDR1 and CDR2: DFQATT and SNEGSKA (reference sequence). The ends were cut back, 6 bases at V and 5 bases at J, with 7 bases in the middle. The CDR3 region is CSAGQYGYTF. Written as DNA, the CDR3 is TGCAGTGCCGGACAGTATGGCTACACCTTC.

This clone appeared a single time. The DNA of the CDR3 is TGCAGCGTTGGACTAGCGGGGGGGCAGTATTTT. This codes for CSVGLAGGQYF. The chain employs TRBV29-1 and TRBJ2-3; TRBD2 aligns across 13 bases. The CDR3 covers 11 residues. Germline CDR1 SQVTM, CDR2 ANQGSEA. Trimming took 4 bases from V and 11 from J; bases not matched to a gene: 0.

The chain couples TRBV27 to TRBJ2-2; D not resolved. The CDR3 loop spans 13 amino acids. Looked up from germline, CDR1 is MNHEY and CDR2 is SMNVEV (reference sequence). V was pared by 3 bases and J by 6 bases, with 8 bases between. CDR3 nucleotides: TGTGCCAGCAGTTTTTTTTTCCCCGGGGAGCTGTTTTTT. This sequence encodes CASSFFFPGELFF.

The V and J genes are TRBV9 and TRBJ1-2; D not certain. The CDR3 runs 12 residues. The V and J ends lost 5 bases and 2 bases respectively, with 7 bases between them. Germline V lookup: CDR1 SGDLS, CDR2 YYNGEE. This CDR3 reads CASSPVNYGYTF. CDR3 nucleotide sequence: TGTGCCAGCAGTCCGGTGAACTATGGCTACACCTTC.

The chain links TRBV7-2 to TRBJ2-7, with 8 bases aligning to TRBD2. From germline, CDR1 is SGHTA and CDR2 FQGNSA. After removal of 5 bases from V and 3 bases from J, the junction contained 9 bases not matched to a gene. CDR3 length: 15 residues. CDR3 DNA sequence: TGTGCCAGCAGCCTCCGGGGGGGGGTAAACTACGAGCAGTACGTC. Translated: CASSLRGGVNYEQYV.

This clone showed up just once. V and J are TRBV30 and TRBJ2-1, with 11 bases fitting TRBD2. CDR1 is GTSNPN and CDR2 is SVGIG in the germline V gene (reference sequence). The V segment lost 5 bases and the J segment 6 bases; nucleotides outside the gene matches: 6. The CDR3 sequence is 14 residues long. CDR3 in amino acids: CAWDSGRASNEQFF. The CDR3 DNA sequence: TGTGCCTGGGATAGCGGGAGGGCCAGCAATGAGCAGTTCTTC.

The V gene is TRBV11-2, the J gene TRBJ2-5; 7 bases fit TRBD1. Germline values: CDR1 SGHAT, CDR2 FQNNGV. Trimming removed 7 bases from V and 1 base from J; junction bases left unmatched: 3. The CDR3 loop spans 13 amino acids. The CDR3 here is CASTPGGQETQYF. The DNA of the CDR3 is TGTGCCAGCACCCCAGGGGGCCAAGAGACCCAGTACTTC.

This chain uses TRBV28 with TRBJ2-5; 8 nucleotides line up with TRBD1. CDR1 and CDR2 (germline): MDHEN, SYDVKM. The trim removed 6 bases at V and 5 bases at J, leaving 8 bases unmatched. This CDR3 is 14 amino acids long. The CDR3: CASRDGTGGETQYF. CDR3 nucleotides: TGTGCCAGCAGGGACGGGACAGGCGGCGAGACCCAGTACTTC.

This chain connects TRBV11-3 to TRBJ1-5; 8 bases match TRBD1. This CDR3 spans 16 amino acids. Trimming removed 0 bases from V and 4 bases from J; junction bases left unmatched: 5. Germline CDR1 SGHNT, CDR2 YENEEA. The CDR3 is CASSLDSDRANQPQHF. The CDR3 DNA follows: TGTGCCAGCAGCTTAGATTCGGACAGGGCGAATCAGCCCCAGCATTTT.

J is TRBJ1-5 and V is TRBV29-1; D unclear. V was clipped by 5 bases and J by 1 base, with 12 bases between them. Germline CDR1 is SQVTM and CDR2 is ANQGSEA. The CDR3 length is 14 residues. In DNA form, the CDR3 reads TGCAGCGTTACCTCGGCGGGGAGCAATCAGCCCCAGCATTTT. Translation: CSVTSAGSNQPQHF.

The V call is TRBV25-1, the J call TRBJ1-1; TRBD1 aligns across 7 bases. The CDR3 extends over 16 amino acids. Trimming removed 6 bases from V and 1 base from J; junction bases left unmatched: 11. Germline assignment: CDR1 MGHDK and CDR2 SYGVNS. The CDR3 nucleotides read TGTGCCAGCAGAAAGCAGGAGGGACAGTCGAACACTGAAGCTTTCTTT. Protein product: CASRKQEGQSNTEAFF.

CDR3 sequence (DNA): TGTGCCAGCAGTGAAGGGACAGGGAGCTATGGCTACACCTTC. As protein: CASSEGTGSYGYTF. V and J are TRBV6-1 and TRBJ1-2; TRBD1 matches at 8 bases. The CDR3 has 14 amino acids. With 1 base clipped from V and 4 bases from J, the junction kept 2 bases outside the gene matches. From germline, CDR1 is MNHNS and CDR2 SASEGT.

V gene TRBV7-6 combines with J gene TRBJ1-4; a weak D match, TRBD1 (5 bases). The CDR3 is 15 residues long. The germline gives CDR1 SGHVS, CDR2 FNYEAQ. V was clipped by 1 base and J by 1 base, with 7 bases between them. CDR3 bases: TGTGCCAGCAGCTTAGAAAGGGGAACTAATGAAAAACTGTTTTTT. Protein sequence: CASSLERGTNEKLFF.

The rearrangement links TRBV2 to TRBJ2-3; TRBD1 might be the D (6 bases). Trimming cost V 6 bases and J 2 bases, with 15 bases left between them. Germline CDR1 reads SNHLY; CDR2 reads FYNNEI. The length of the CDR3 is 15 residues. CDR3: CASRQTGQDTDTQYF. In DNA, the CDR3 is TGTGCCAGCAGACAAACGGGACAAGACACAGATACGCAGTATTTT.

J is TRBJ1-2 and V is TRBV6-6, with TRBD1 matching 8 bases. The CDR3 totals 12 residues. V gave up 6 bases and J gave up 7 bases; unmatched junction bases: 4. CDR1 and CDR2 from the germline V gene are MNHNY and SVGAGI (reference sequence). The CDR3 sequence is CASRTGEPGYTF. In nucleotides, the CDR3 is TGTGCCAGCAGGACAGGGGAACCTGGCTACACCTTC.

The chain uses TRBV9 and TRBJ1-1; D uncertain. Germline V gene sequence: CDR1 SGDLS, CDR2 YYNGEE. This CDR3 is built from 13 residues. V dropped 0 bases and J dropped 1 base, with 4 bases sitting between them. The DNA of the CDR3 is TGTGCCAGCAGCGTAGCAGGGAACACTGAAGCTTTCTTT. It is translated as CASSVAGNTEAFF.